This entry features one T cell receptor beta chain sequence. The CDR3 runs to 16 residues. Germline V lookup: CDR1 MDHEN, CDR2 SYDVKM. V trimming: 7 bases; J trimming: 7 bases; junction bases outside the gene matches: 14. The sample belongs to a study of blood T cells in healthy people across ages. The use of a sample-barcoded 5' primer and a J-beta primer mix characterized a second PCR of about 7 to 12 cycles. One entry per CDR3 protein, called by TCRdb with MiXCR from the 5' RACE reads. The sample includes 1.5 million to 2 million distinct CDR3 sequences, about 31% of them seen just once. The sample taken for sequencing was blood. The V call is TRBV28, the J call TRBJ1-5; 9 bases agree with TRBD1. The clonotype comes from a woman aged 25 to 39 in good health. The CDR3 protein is CASTHRRDRVSQPQHF. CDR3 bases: TGTGCCAGCACCCATCGCCGGGACAGGGTGAGCCAGCCCCAGCATTTT.